Listed here is a single T cell receptor (beta chain). This entry comes from a study of control samples from healthy donors and cancer patients. CDR3 size: 12 residues. Trimming shortened V by 7 bases and J by 9 bases, and 13 bases separated the two germline ends. Looked up from germline, CDR1 is SNHLY and CDR2 is FYNNEI. Clones were sequenced by immunoSEQ multiplex PCR, and TCRdb holds only the in-frame ones, with some missing. Of about 130,000 clones in the sample, 80% to 95% were seen once. The V call is TRBV2, the J call TRBJ2-1, with a tentative D call TRBD1 (5 bases). The sequenced sample consisted of blood. The source is a man aged 35-49 years in good health. In DNA form, the CDR3 reads TGTGCCAGCAACGAACAGGAAATTGAGCAGTTCTTC. Protein product: CASNEQEIEQFF.